This T cell receptor (beta chain) was profiled in a study of regulatory T cells in long-lasting Graves disease. Study information: Prior antithyroid drug treatment in newly diagnosed Graves' patients lasted under 3 months. Whole-study results and caveats: Having few samples may have compromised the accuracy.

The authors built TCR beta libraries using iRepertoire HTBI primers and Arm-PCR of CDR3 regions. Using its own MiXCR run on the multiplex PCR reads, TCRdb lists one record per CDR3 protein. The data show 350,000 to 550,000 distinct CDR3 sequences, around 17% seen once. Time point meaning: newly diagnosed GD, antithyroid drugs for less than 3 months. PBMC RNA was the source of the TCR library. CDR1 and CDR2 from the germline V gene are KGHSH and LQKENI. The CDR3 is 16 amino acids. A remark on this clonotype: Its matching antigen is unknown. Its ends do not fully match the called genes, so a read error is possible.

These same data were also listed under a study on T cells in Graves' hyperthyroidism and ophthalmopathy.

The clonotype comes from a woman aged 18-29 years with Graves disease. The sample in question was peripheral blood mononuclear cells (PBMCs), obtained at new diagnosis, from a patient treated with antithyroid drugs. The chain employs TRBV18 and TRBJ1-5; TRBD1 matches 7 bases. Written as DNA, the CDR3 is TGTGCCAGCTCACCATCGGCCAGGGGGAAAAATCGGCCCCAGCATTTT. Its protein is CASSPSARGKNRPQHF.